One T cell receptor (beta chain) is described in this entry. Original methodology: Cell counts per sample came from amplifying reference gene primers. Using immunoSEQ multiplex PCR, the repertoire was profiled, and TCRdb retains in-frame clones only, with some absent. The V and J calls and the clone size are those of that table, but D and trimming were determined from the DNA. Among more than 65,000 clones listed, roughly 87% were seen once. V lost 2 bases to trimming and J lost 4 bases, with 14 bases between them. The CDR3 sequence is 16 residues long. CDR1 is MNHEY, CDR2 SVGEGT, per germline. This sample stems from a study of blood T cell repertoires in COVID-19. On the study more broadly: Samples taken during acute and convalescent COVID-19 were collected in the United States, Italy and Spain. The analysed material was cDNA or gDNA that came from T cells, B-cell-depleted T cells, or PBMCs.

The sequence derives from a man between 60 and 70 years old with acute or convalescent COVID-19. Sequencing input: peripheral blood. The chain links TRBV6-2 or TRBV6-3 to TRBJ2-2, with D tentatively TRBD2 (5 bases). CDR3 coding DNA: TGTGCCAGCAGTTACCTTCGGGGTATGCCCACCGGGGAGCTGTTTTTT. Its translation is CASSYLRGMPTGELFF.